This T cell receptor (beta chain) stems from a study of cytomegalovirus exposure and HLA in healthy donors (dated by TCRdb to about 2017). In terms of the full investigation: An earlier analysis of 587 of the donors reported more than 250 Gb of sequence data and 100 million to 130 million unique TCR beta sequences from about 179 million T cells. Because of strong linkage in the cohort, roughly five DR-DQ haplotypes were treated as single units for association and clustering. A later analysis re-examined previously published TCR beta repertoires from about 670 donors and added high-resolution HLA genotyping to investigate patterns of TCR occurrence. Of the 398 genotyped donors, approximately 83% fell in the genetic ancestry cluster associated with self-reported Caucasian donors. Every repertoire in the discovery cohort had been generated on one and the same sequencing platform. Along with the approximately 600-subject first cohort, a separate validation cohort of over a hundred different subjects was used. In the later analysis, no new phenotypic data were used to find candidate immune exposures; instead, reliance was placed on TCR beta sequences and their occurrence across donors. An early release that covered roughly 600 HLA-typed donors contained 250 to 350 gigabases of sequencing data and tens of millions of unique TCR sequences. A later genetic analysis used genome-wide SNP genotypes for about 65% of the 666 donors, treating that subset as a discovery cohort. Among about 400 genotyped donors of the cohort, an average of around 250,000 unique TCR beta nucleotide sequences was sequenced per donor, of which about 20% were non-productive. The study profiled the T cell repertoires of hundreds of subjects by immunosequencing and related them to cytomegalovirus serostatus. Typing coverage varied by locus: roughly 629-630 donors for A, B, C, DRB1 and DQB1; under 550 for DQA1; around 610 for DPA1; about 450 for DPB1. The study combined high-throughput TCR immunosequencing, statistical association of individual TCRs with disease status, and machine learning to predict cytomegalovirus infection status. The study aimed to test whether cataloging public T cell receptors could reveal signatures of past pathogen exposure. Donor age, sex, ethnicity and CMV serostatus were compiled alongside the repertoire data. In an earlier analysis of about 590 of the donors, high-throughput TCR beta sequencing was used to judge whether each TCR beta V gene segment behaved as functional or pseudogenic. HLA typing covered class I and class II loci at four-digit resolution.

The CDR3, from cysteine to phenylalanine, totals 14 residues. The sequence is cut down to CDR3 DNA, 42 bases in frame from base 1. Taken from the germline V gene, the CDR1 and CDR2 loops are MNHNS and SASEGT. V is cut by 4 bases and J by 2 bases, and the space between the germline ends is 10 bases. The paper's findings and limits, for the study overall: In a later analysis, most CMV-associated TCR beta chains were found to appear HLA-restricted, with HLA associations seemingly driven largely by CMV exposure. A later analysis found that TCR association rates varied across HLA loci, with DRB1 alleles showing the most associated TCRs and HLA-C alleles the fewest. In a later analysis, several top co-occurrence clusters were reported to appear linked to parvovirus B19, influenza, CMV and Epstein-Barr virus. The cohort was sequenced for TCR beta chains only, and without alpha or paired-chain data the features that could be detected were limited. When HLA alleles, especially DR and DQ, strongly co-occurred, attributing TCR associations to individual alleles was difficult. The authors suggested that the approach could potentially be extended to other disease states and immunological phenotypes. Specific HLA alleles were associated with over 15,000 TCR beta sequences at a false discovery rate of 0.05 in a later analysis. For the cohort, immune exposure information was limited to CMV serostatus. An association between a missense DCLRE1C variant and V-gene and J-gene trimming of TCR beta chains was found in a later genetic analysis and replicated in an independent cohort. Most TCR sequences were observed very rarely across donors, whereas some public TCRs were present in many individuals. Broadly in line with IMGT annotations, most TCR beta V segments showed up in productive rearrangements about 87% or about 30% of the time in an earlier analysis of 587 of the donors. The presence/absence analyses assumed that sequencing depth was roughly uniform across donors, and that assumption may not be true. A few of the identified cytomegalovirus-associated TCR beta chains were confirmed in vitro to be specific for cytomegalovirus antigens. The study listed 164 TCR beta chains as associated with cytomegalovirus. A later genetic analysis reported fewer N-insertions in productive TCRs among donors in an Asian-associated ancestry cluster than the roughly 620-donor mean. Fewer than 20 rarely observed V segments, including chromosome 9 orphons, were excluded from the earlier analysis of just under 600 of the donors because counts were too low. The sequencing pipeline was judged likely to have produced a cluster of highly shared sequence variants as a technical artifact. The classifier was reported to diagnose cytomegalovirus status with high specificity and sensitivity in both the original and validation cohorts. The 87-base-pair reads could not distinguish some IMGT-functional V segments, including TRBV6-2 and TRBV6-3, so those segments were excluded. HLA typing was unavailable for some donors at each locus, so association tests used only the typed subset. A further reported finding was that TCR beta sequences accurately predicted the HLA-A and HLA-B alleles for most subjects in the first cohort. Linkage disequilibrium might explain the correlated functional status among segregating V segments, but an unknown experimental factor could not be ruled out. Compared with equally common non-associated chains, HLA-associated TCR beta chains in a later analysis were more clonally expanded and had lower generation probabilities.

The cohort was made up of about 610 healthy bone marrow donors. At the time of sampling, all cohort members were nominally healthy, though unrecorded immune exposures were likely present. The donor tested CMV seronegative, placing the donor among the 350 or so seronegative members of the cohort. A peripheral blood sample was provided by each donor, and peripheral blood mononuclear cells were used for TCR beta sequencing. The Qiagen DNeasy Blood Extraction Kit was used to extract genomic DNA from the blood cell samples. Concerning this clone: The clone's antigen remains unknown. No qualities accompany the bases; no much larger clone lies one base away.

The protocol used for the library was the immunoSEQ multiplex PCR assay. The multiplex PCR relied on a mix of 60 forward primers for TCR Vbeta segments and 13 reverse primers for TCR Jbeta segments. A multiplex PCR assay on genomic DNA amplified the CDR3 region of rearranged TCR beta genes. The Illumina HiSeq System was used to sequence the amplified TCR beta libraries as 87-base-pair reads. On the study's bioinformatics: In a later analysis, 70 million to 95 million unique TCR beta chains were counted across the 500 to 850 repertoires, and roughly 11 million of these chains were shared by at least two donors. Raw reads were error-corrected and collapsed into unique sequences by a nearest-neighbor algorithm in which closely related sequences were merged to remove PCR and sequencing errors. To assign V, D and J gene segments, CDR3 sequences were aligned to IMGT reference sequences. For a sequence to be retained, a match of at least six nucleotides to both a V gene segment and a J gene segment was required. A rearrangement was called productive if the CDR3 had no stop codons and remained in frame with V and J, and every other rearrangement was called non-productive. Following IMGT convention, CDR3 was defined as the stretch from the second conserved V-encoded cysteine up to the conserved J-encoded phenylalanine. In an earlier analysis of some 550 of the donors, sequences lacking an unambiguous match to a single V gene segment were excluded. In an earlier analysis of about 590 of the donors, a V segment was called functional when productive rearrangements were above 56.7%, and segregating when the standard deviation between donors exceeded 5%. A statistical classification framework was developed to diagnose cytomegalovirus status using the catalog of TCR beta chain sequences. A later analysis assigned V and J genes by comparing TCR nucleotide sequences with IMGT/GENE-DB human TR gene sequences. In a later analysis, CDR3 sequences and most-parsimonious VDJ recombination scenarios were assigned using the TCRdist pipeline. In a later analysis, every TCR beta chain was defined by the combination of its CDR3 amino acid sequence and its V-gene family, and reads without a unique V-gene family were dropped. To address suspected cross-contamination and a sequencing artifact, a later analysis removed several hundred highly shared, low-generation-probability nucleotide sequences. In a later analysis, a clonal expansion index was calculated for each public chain from normalized within-repertoire ranks of inferred template counts. A later analysis computed generation probabilities with a VDJ recombination model fitted to out-of-frame rearrangements, and checked the results against IGoR. In a later analysis, TCR-TCR, TCR-HLA and TCR-CMV co-occurrence was scored with hypergeometric tests, and a repertoire-size bias correction was applied to TCR pairs. To estimate false discovery rates, a later analysis permuted the HLA or CMV assignments 20 times. In a later analysis, co-occurring TCRs were grouped with DBSCAN, and TCRdist sequence similarity was added when clustering was performed within HLA-allele-positive subsets. Co-occurrence clustering excluded repertoires with fewer than 30,000 or more than 120,000 public chains, plus five with anomalous nucleotide sharing. TCRdb stores this immuneACCESS table with in-frame sequences only. Part of the clones is absent; in the studies checked, under half of the shortfall reflects unresolved V genes, and no reason is known for the rest. The V and J calls and clone size were taken over from that table, and D and trimming were inferred from the DNA. The sample includes nearly 65,000 clones, with around 73% observed a single time. Roughly 5.3% of the sample belongs to the ten largest clones.

The chain employs TRBV6-1 and TRBJ2-3; a tentative D match to TRBD1 spans 6 bases. Sequencing was performed on PBMCs. The source of this sequence is a man aged 50-59 years in good health and CMV-seronegative. The DNA sequence is given as TGTGCCAGCAGTGCACAGGGAGTCACAGATACGCAGTATTTT. It specifies CASSAQGVTDTQYF.